This TCR beta chain is drawn from a study of beta chain features in type 1 diabetes. Findings and limits, study-wide: Shortening that was moderate but significant affected the TCRB CDR3s of Type 1 diabetes patients in all four CD4+ subsets.

Comments on this clone: Its cognate antigen is unknown.

What was sequenced were expressed TCRB transcripts, since all of the isolated RNA had been reverse transcribed. Using immunoSEQ multiplex PCR, the repertoire was profiled, and TCRdb retains in-frame clones only, with some absent. The data contain about 140,000 clones, roughly 10% of them singletons. Every participating donor gave one draw, a heparinised blood sample averaging approximately 120 mL. Sequenced material: central memory CD4+ T cells from blood. The receptor comes from a woman in her thirties or forties in good health.

CDR3 DNA: TGCGCCAGCAGCTTCTCCGGGACAGAGTTTTATGGCTACACCTTC. It codes for CASSFSGTEFYGYTF. The chain recombines TRBV5-1 with TRBJ1-2; 7 nucleotides align to TRBD1. With 2 bases clipped from V and 5 bases from J, the junction kept 9 bases outside the gene matches. There are 15 residues in the CDR3. CDR1 is SGHRS and CDR2 is YFSETQ in the germline V gene.